The present entry profiles one T cell receptor beta chain with its context. What it binds is not known. V lost 4 bases and J lost 5, with 9 bases in between. The CDR3 extends over 13 amino acids. CDR1 is LGHDT, CDR2 YNNKEL, per germline (reference sequence). TCRdb re-derived calls from the 5' RACE reads in MiXCR, one entry per CDR3 protein. This table has 340,000 or so distinct CDR3 sequences, under 15% appearing once. This sample was taken from a study of T cells after yellow fever vaccination. Study-wide results and limits: Primary-vaccination clones mostly resurfaced post-booster (roughly 97% CD4, roughly 90% CD8). The secondary response was weaker but peaked faster, day 5 versus 15. FACS-sorted repertoires could contain abundant clonotypes contaminating from the bulk population. It was a small share of clonotypes that appeared in both CD4 and CD8 compartments.

This sample comprised CD4+ T cells sorted from PBMCs, obtained 15 days after the yellow fever booster vaccination. The sequence was collected from a man aged 18 to 29 who received the YFV17D yellow fever vaccine. V usage is TRBV3-1 and J usage is TRBJ2-1; the D is unclear. This CDR3 reads CASSLAENNEQFF. The CDR3 DNA follows: TGTGCCAGCAGCCTCGCCGAGAACAATGAGCAGTTCTTC.